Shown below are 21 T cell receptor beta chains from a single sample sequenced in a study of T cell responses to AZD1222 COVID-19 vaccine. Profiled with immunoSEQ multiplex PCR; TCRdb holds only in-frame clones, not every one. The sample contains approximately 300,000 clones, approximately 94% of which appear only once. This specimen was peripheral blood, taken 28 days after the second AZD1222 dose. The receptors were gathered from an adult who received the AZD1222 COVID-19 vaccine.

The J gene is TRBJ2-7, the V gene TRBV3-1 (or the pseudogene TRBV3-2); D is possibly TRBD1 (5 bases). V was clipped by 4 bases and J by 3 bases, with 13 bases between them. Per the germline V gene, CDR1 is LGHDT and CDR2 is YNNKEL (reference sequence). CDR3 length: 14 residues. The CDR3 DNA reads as TGTGCCAGCAGCCCGTATGACAGTGGCTACGAGCAGTACTTC. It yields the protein CASSPYDSGYEQYF.

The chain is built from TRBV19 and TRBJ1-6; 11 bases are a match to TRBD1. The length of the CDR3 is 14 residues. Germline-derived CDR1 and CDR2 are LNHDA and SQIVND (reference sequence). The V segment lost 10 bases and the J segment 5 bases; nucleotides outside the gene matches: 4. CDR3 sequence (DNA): TGTGCCACCGGGACAGGGGGACATAATTCACCCCTCCACTTT. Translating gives CATGTGGHNSPLHF. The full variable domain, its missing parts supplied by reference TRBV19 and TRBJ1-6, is DGGITQSPKYLFRKEGQNVTLSCEQNLNHDAMYWYRQDPGQGLRLIYYSQIVNDFQKGDIAEGYSVSREKKESFPLTVTSAQKNPTAFYLCATGTGGHNSPLHFGNGTRLTVT.

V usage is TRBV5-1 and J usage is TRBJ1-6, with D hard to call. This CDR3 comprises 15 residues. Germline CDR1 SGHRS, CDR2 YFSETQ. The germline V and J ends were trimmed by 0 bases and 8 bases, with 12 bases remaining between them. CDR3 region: CASSLVSGADSPLHF. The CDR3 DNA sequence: TGCGCCAGCAGCTTGGTCTCCGGAGCCGATTCACCCCTCCACTTT. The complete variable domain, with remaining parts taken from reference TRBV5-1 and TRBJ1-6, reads KAGVTQTPRYLIKTRGQQVTLSCSPISGHRSVSWYQQTPGQGLQFLFEYFSETQRNKGNFPGRFSGRQFSNSRSEMNVSTLELGDSALYLCASSLVSGADSPLHFGNGTRLTVT.

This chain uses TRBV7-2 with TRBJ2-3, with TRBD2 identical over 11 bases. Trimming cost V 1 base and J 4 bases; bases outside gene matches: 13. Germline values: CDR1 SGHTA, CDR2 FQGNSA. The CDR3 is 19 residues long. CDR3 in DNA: TGTGCCAGCAGCTTAGGACTAGCGGGAAGGGTATATTCGGCAGATACGCAGTATTTT. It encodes CASSLGLAGRVYSADTQYF.

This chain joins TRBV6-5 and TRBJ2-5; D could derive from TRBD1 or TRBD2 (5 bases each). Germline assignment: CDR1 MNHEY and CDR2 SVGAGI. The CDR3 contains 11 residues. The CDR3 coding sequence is TGTGCGACGGGGCGGAAAGAGACCCAGTACTTC. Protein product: CATGRKETQYF.

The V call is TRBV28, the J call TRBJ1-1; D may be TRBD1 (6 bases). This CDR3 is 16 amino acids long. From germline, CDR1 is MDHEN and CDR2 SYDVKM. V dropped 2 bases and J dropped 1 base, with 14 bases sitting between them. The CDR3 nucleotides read TGTGCCAGCAGTTTAGGGACACACCGTAAGAACACTGAAGCTTTCTTT. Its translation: CASSLGTHRKNTEAFF.

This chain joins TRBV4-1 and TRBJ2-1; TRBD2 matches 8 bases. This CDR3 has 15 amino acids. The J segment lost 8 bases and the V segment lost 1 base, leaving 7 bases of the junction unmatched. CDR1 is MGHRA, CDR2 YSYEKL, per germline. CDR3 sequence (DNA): TGCGCCAGCAGCCAAGCGGCGGGAGGTGTTTATGAGCAGTTCTTC. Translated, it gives CASSQAAGGVYEQFF.

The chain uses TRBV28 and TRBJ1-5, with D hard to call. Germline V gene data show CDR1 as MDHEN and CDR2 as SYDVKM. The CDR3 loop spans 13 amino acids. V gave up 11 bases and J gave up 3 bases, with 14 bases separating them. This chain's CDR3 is CAHGGLANQPQHF. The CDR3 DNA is TGTGCCCATGGAGGACTGGCCAATCAGCCCCAGCATTTT. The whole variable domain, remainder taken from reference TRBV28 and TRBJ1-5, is DVKVTQSSRYLVKRTGEKVFLECVQDMDHENMFWYRQDPGLGLRLIYFSYDVKMKEKGDIPEGYSVSREKKERFSLILESASTNQTSMYLCAHGGLANQPQHFGDGTRLSIL.

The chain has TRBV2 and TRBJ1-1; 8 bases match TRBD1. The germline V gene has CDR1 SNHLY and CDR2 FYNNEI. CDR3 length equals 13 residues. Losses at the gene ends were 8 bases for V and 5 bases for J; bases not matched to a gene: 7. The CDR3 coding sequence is TGTGCCAGCGGGGGACAGGCGGAAACTGAAGCTTTCTTT. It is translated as CASGGQAETEAFF.

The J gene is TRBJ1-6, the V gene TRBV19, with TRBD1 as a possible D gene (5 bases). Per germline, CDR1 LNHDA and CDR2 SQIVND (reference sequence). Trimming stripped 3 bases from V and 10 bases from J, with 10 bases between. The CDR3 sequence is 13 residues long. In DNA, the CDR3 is TGTGCCAGTAGTATGAGAACAGGCTCACCCCTCCACTTT. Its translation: CASSMRTGSPLHF.

The DNA of the CDR3 is TGTGCCAGCAGCCGGACAGGAACTTATAGCAATCAGCCCCAGCATTTT. It yields the protein CASSRTGTYSNQPQHF. This rearrangement joins TRBV14 to TRBJ1-5; TRBD1 matches at 7 bases. Germline V gene data show CDR1 as SGHDN and CDR2 as FVKESK. This CDR3 has 16 residues. The V gene end was trimmed by 4 bases and the J gene end by 0 bases; junction bases not matched to a gene: 6.

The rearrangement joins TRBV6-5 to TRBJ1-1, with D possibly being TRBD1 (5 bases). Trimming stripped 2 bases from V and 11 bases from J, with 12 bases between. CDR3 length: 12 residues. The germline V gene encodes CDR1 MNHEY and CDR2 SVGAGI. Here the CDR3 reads CASSYERGTAFF. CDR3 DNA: TGTGCCAGCAGTTACGAGAGGGGCACGGCTTTCTTT.

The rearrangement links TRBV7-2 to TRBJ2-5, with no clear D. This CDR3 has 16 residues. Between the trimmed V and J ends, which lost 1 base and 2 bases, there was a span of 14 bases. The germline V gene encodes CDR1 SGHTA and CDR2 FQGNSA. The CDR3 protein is CASSLEPPLGQETQYF. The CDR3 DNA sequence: TGTGCCAGCAGCTTAGAGCCCCCGCTAGGACAAGAGACCCAGTACTTC. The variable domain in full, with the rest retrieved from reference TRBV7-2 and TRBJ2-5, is GAGVSQSPSNKVTEKGKDVELRCDPISGHTALYWYRQSLGQGLEFLIYFQGNSAPDKSGLPSDRFSAERTGGSVSTLTIQRTQQEDSAVYLCASSLEPPLGQETQYFGPGTRLLVL.

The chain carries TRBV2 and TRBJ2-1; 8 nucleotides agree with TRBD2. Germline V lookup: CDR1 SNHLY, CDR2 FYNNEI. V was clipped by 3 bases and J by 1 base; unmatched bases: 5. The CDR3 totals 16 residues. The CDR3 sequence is CASSDKRGPSYNEQFF. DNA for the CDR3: TGTGCCAGCAGTGACAAGCGGGGGCCTTCCTACAATGAGCAGTTCTTC.

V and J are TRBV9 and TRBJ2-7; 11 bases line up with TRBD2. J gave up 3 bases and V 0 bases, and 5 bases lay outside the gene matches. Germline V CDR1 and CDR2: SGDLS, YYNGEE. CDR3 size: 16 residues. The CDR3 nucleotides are TGTGCCAGCAGCGTAGAGGCTAGCGGGGGGATCTACGAGCAGTACTTC. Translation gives CASSVEASGGIYEQYF.

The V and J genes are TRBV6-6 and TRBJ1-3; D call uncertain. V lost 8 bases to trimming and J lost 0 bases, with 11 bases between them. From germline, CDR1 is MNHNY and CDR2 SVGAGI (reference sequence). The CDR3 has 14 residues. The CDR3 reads CASGTMRSGNTIYF. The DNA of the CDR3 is TGTGCCAGCGGAACCATGCGCTCTGGAAACACCATATATTTT.

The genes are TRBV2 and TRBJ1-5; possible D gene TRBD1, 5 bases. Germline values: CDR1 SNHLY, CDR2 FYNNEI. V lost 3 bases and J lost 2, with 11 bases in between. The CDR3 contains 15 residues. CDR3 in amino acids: CASSDDGAGNQPQHF. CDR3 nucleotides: TGTGCCAGCAGTGACGATGGGGCTGGCAATCAGCCCCAGCATTTT.

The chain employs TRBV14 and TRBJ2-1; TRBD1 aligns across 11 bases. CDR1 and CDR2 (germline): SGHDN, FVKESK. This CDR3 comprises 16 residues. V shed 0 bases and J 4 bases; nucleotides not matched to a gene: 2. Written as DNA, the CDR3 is TGTGCCAGCAGCCAAGATGGACAGGGGGCATACAATGAGCAGTTCTTC. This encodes CASSQDGQGAYNEQFF.

The DNA for the CDR3 is TGTGCCAGCTCACCATCAGAGGGAGGGGGAAATGAGCAGTTCTTC. Its translation is CASSPSEGGGNEQFF. The chain combines TRBV18 with TRBJ2-1; possible D gene TRBD2, 7 bases. CDR1 KGHSH and CDR2 LQKENI come from the germline V gene. V dropped 2 bases and J dropped 7 bases, with 15 bases sitting between them. The CDR3 is made up of 15 amino acids. Supplemented by reference TRBV18 and TRBJ2-1, the full variable domain reads NAGVMQNPRHLVRRRGQEARLRCSPMKGHSHVYWYRQLPEEGLKFMVYLQKENIIDESGMPKERFSAEFPKEGPSILRIQQVVRGDSAAYFCASSPSEGGGNEQFFGPGTRLTVL.

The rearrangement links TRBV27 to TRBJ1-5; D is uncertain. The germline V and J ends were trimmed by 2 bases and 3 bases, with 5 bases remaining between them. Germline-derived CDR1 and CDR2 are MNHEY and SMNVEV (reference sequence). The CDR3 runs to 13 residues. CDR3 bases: TGTGCCAGCAGTTTAGGAGTCAATCAGCCCCAGCATTTT. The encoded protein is CASSLGVNQPQHF.

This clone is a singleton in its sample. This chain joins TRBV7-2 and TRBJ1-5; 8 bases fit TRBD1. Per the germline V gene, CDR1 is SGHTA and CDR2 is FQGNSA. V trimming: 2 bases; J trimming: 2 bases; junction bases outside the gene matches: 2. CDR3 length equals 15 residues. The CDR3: CASSLSTGGNQPQHF. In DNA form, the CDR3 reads TGTGCCAGCAGCTTATCGACAGGGGGCAATCAGCCCCAGCATTTT.